This T cell receptor beta chain was identified in a study of neoadjuvant anti-PD-1 for oral cavity cancer. PBMC libraries mostly used around 460 ng of input genomic DNA, with six replicates per sample. The assay was immunoSEQ multiplex PCR, and TCRdb's table has in-frame clones only and misses some. The repertoire holds more than 50,000 clones, 79% seen once, with just over 2.5% in the top ten. V lost 5 bases and J lost 7, with 12 bases in between. The CDR3 totals 14 residues. CDR1 is SGHAT and CDR2 is FQNNGV in the germline V gene. The chain couples TRBV11-2 to TRBJ1-6; TRBD1 might be the D (5 bases). The sample in question was PBMCs, obtained before nivolumab (anti-PD-1) treatment. This receptor was identified in a person aged 35-80 years with oral cavity squamous cell carcinoma. The CDR3 protein is CASSLRGGNSPLHF. DNA of the CDR3: TGTGCCAGCAGCCTACGTGGGGGAAATTCACCCCTCCACTTT.